Presented here are 17 T cell receptor beta chains from one specimen sequenced in a study of naive and memory T cell subsets (dated by TCRdb to the late 2010s). The library was built by means of 5' RACE. For sequencing, an Illumina MiSeq was employed. TCR RNA was reverse transcribed with SuperScript IV using alpha and beta constant region primers for the blood and skin samples. TCRdb reprocessed the public reads (quality trimming at Q25 with fastp, clone calling with MiXCR) and kept in-frame beta chains. Rows merge per CDR3 protein into single entries with the most common DNA and genes. The sample table shows tens of thousands of distinct CDR3 sequences, and 4% to 5% are seen once. The ten biggest clones cover over 7.5% of the sample. Whole blood analysis involved drawing around 2.5 ml of peripheral blood from adult healthy volunteers into Tempus tubes and then extracting RNA following the manufacturer's instructions.

These TCRs come from a male donor in good health.

At least ten counts were recorded for this clonotype. The gene calls are TRBV2 and TRBJ1-2; 11 nucleotides line up with TRBD1. The germline V gene encodes CDR1 SNHLY and CDR2 FYNNEI. V trimming: 2 bases; J trimming: 7 bases; junction bases outside the gene matches: 6. This CDR3 has 15 amino acids. CDR3: CASSEWTGGAFGYTF. In nucleotides, the CDR3 is TGTGCCAGCAGTGAATGGACAGGGGGCGCGTTTGGCTACACCTTC.

This clonotype was recorded at least ten times. This chain connects TRBV2 to TRBJ2-5; the D gene is possibly TRBD2 (5 bases). Germline CDR1 reads SNHLY; CDR2 reads FYNNEI. Trimming pared 1 base from V and 5 bases from J, leaving 11 bases between. The CDR3 contains 14 residues. Written as DNA, the CDR3 is TGTGCCAGCAGTGAAGGGGTTCGCGGGGAGACCCAGTACTTC. The encoded protein is CASSEGVRGETQYF.

Ten or more counts support this clonotype. The J gene is TRBJ1-5, the V gene TRBV6-5; 7 bases match TRBD1. The CDR3 consists of 15 residues. V was clipped by 6 bases and J by 1 base; unmatched bases: 6. Per the germline V gene, CDR1 is MNHEY and CDR2 is SVGAGI. The CDR3 region is CASRARDRSNQPQHF. For the CDR3, the DNA is TGTGCCAGCAGGGCCCGGGACAGAAGCAATCAGCCCCAGCATTTT.

Ten or more counts support this clonotype. V gene TRBV6-1 combines with J gene TRBJ2-5, with 7 bases fitting TRBD1. The CDR3 is 18 amino acids. CDR1 MNHNS and CDR2 SASEGT come from the germline V gene. Germline trimming cut 2 bases from V and 5 bases from J; bases unmatched to any gene: 17. DNA of the CDR3: TGTGCCAGCAGTGAACTACCCCTCTCGACAGGGCGTTATGAGACCCAGTACTTC. Its translation: CASSELPLSTGRYETQYF.

This clonotype was counted many times. The CDR3 region is CASSLASQYSNQPQHF. The CDR3 nucleotides are TGTGCCAGCAGCTTAGCCTCACAGTATAGCAATCAGCCCCAGCATTTT. This chain joins TRBV7-8 and TRBJ1-5; D not certain. The V end lost 0 bases, the J end lost 0 bases, and 9 bases lay between the germline ends. CDR1 and CDR2 from the germline V gene are SGHVS and FQNEAQ. This CDR3 has 16 residues.

Ten or more counts support this clonotype. The chain is built from TRBV7-9 and TRBJ2-7; 9 bases are shared with TRBD1. Unmatched junction bases numbered 14, after V lost 5 bases and J lost 6 bases. The CDR3 loop spans 16 amino acids. Germline CDR1 and CDR2: SEHNR and FQNEAQ (reference sequence). CDR3: CASSTIPGTGTIEQYF. In DNA, the CDR3 is TGTGCCAGCAGCACAATACCCGGGACAGGGACCATCGAGCAGTACTTC.

This clonotype was seen ten or more times. The chain has TRBV28 and TRBJ2-1; TRBD1 matches at 9 bases. In germline, CDR1 is MDHEN, CDR2 SYDVKM. Unmatched junction bases numbered 2, after V lost 2 bases and J lost 6 bases. The CDR3 is 14 amino acids. CDR3 loop: CASSLEQGANEQFF. For the CDR3, the DNA is TGTGCCAGCAGTTTAGAACAGGGGGCCAATGAGCAGTTCTTC.

This clonotype was recorded at least ten times. This chain uses TRBV27 with TRBJ2-7, with D unclear. V was trimmed by 5 bases and J by 5 bases, leaving 22 bases between them. CDR3 length: 16 amino acids. The germline gives CDR1 MNHEY, CDR2 SMNVEV (reference sequence). CDR3: CASSLTPSAPRDEQYF. The CDR3 DNA reads as TGTGCCAGCAGTCTAACCCCGTCGGCTCCCCGGGACGAGCAGTACTTC.

This clonotype has a count of ten or more. The chain combines TRBV29-1 with TRBJ2-3, with 8 bases fitting TRBD1. This CDR3 has 17 amino acids. Trimming cost V 6 bases and J 0 bases; bases outside gene matches: 14. Germline V gene data show CDR1 as SQVTM and CDR2 as ANQGSEA. The CDR3 sequence is CSVAYEDRAASTDTQYF. CDR3 coding DNA: TGCAGCGTAGCCTACGAGGACAGGGCCGCTAGCACAGATACGCAGTATTTT.

In its sample, this clonotype was seen many times. The genes are TRBV5-1 and TRBJ2-1; possibly TRBD2 for D (6 bases). The CDR3 covers 12 residues. Germline V gene data show CDR1 as SGHRS and CDR2 as YFSETQ. The V end lost 5 bases, the J end lost 8 bases, and 11 bases lay between the germline ends. The CDR3 reads CASSNGGYEQFF. DNA for the CDR3: TGCGCCAGCAGTAACGGAGGGTATGAGCAGTTCTTC.

The sample holds many counts of this clonotype. The CDR3 coding sequence is TGTGCCAGCAGTTATGCTGGGAGGATTAATGAAAAACTGTTTTTT. It translates to CASSYAGRINEKLFF. This chain joins TRBV6-5 and TRBJ1-4; D unclear. V was shortened by 3 bases and J by 4 bases, with 12 bases between the two germline ends. The germline V gene has CDR1 MNHEY and CDR2 SVGAGI. The length of the CDR3 is 15 residues.

This clonotype is medium-sized by share. The V and J genes are TRBV12-3 or TRBV12-4 and TRBJ2-3; 8 bases are shared with TRBD2. With V trimmed by 7 bases and J by 3 bases, 18 bases remained unmatched. The CDR3 length is 18 residues. The chain's CDR3 is CASTKFDFGGARTDTQYF. In nucleotides, the CDR3 is TGTGCCAGCACCAAATTCGACTTCGGGGGGGCCAGGACAGATACGCAGTATTTT.

This clonotype was counted ten times or more. The CDR3 DNA is TGTGCCAGCAGCCAAGCGGGCGGGAGTGAGACCCAGTACTTC. Protein sequence: CASSQAGGSETQYF. The chain recombines TRBV4-2 with TRBJ2-5, with TRBD2 matching over 7 bases. Germline trimming cut 1 base from V and 5 bases from J; bases unmatched to any gene: 4. Germline CDR1 and CDR2: LGHNA and YNFKEQ. This CDR3 has 14 amino acids.

This clonotype was observed many times. The CDR3 sequence: CASSLTSGVTDTQYF. Written as DNA, the CDR3 is TGTGCCAGCAGTCTGACTAGCGGGGTAACAGATACGCAGTATTTT. The V and J genes are TRBV6-6 and TRBJ2-3; 11 bases are a match to TRBD2. CDR3 length equals 15 residues. Trimming at V came to 5 bases and at J to 3 bases, leaving 4 bases not matched to a gene. Germline lookup yields CDR1 MNHNY and CDR2 SVGAGI (reference sequence).

This clonotype was seen ten or more times. This chain joins TRBV6-5 and TRBJ1-1; D remains unclear. The CDR3 contains 16 residues. Per germline, CDR1 MNHEY and CDR2 SVGAGI. V lost 5 bases, J lost 1 base, and 17 bases lay in between. The CDR3 spells CASSNPRRGGNTEAFF. In DNA, the CDR3 is TGTGCCAGCAGTAACCCTCGCCGGGGTGGGAACACTGAAGCTTTCTTT.

The sample holds many counts of this clonotype. The V gene is TRBV20-1, the J gene TRBJ1-2; maybe TRBD1 (6 bases). This CDR3 is built from 15 residues. The V end lost 0 bases, the J end lost 2 bases, and 13 bases lay between the germline ends. Germline loops: CDR1 DFQATT, CDR2 SNEGSKA (reference sequence). CDR3 sequence reads: CSARDRRQGNYGYTF. DNA for the CDR3: TGCAGTGCTAGAGATCGACGGCAGGGGAACTATGGCTACACCTTC.

This clonotype showed up many times. The chain carries TRBV25-1 and TRBJ1-4; D is ambiguous. Trimming removed 1 base from V and 5 bases from J, with 8 bases in between. CDR1 is MGHDK and CDR2 is SYGVNS in the germline V gene. This CDR3 has 14 amino acids. The DNA for the CDR3 is TGTGCCAGCAGTGAATCAGGCAAGAATGAAAAACTGTTTTTT. This translates into CASSESGKNEKLFF.